The present T cell receptor (beta chain) was sequenced within a study of T cells expressing NK-cell markers. As for the study in general: Sequencing of TCR beta repertoires drew on sorted CD3+CD56+NKG2C+, CD3+CD56+NKG2C- and CD3+CD56-NKG2C+ T cells. Overall study findings and caveats: The leading position in the CD3+CD56-NKG2C+ fraction of several donors also went to these clonotypes.

CDR3 length equals 14 residues. From its re-call of the 5' RACE reads, TCRdb lists each CDR3 protein once, without DNA. This repertoire includes about 460,000 distinct CDR3 sequences. Concerning this clonotype: Its target is not known.

The V call is TRBV21-1, the J call TRBJ2-1; the D call from TCRdb, TRBD2, cannot be confirmed without DNA. TRBV21-1 counts as a pseudogene. The receptor comes from a woman between 45 and 60 years old in good health. The source material was blood T cells: a sorted CD56 or NKG2C T cell subset, CD4+ or CD8+ T cells, or bulk PBMC T cells (not recorded which). CDR3 protein: CASSPERTLKEQFF.